This T cell receptor (beta chain) was sequenced for a study of Graves' ophthalmopathy and Graves' hyperthyroidism. Study context: Specimen type is peripheral blood, obtained at initial diagnosis before any treatment.

This clonotype was seen at least ten times. Its antigen is not known. Findings and caveats of the study: The blood repertoire also included most expanded thyroid clonotypes above 0.001 frequency.

Germline V gives CDR1 ENHRY, CDR2 SYGVKD. The trim removed 3 bases at V and 2 bases at J, leaving 6 bases unmatched. The CDR3 contains 15 residues. Amplified material comprised TCR beta CDR3 regions derived from RNA transcripts. The workflow started with a first-round RT-PCR run with HTBI primers and then moved on to a second-round multiplex PCR. TCRdb used MiXCR to reprocess the multiplex PCR reads, holding one entry per CDR3 protein. The table includes a few hundred thousand distinct CDR3 sequences, roughly 20% detected once. The study excluded patients with other autoimmune diseases, uncontrolled infections, pregnancy or lactation. The diagnosis was founded upon clinical symptoms, serum thyroxine, TRAb, thyroid ultrasound and orbital computed tomography.

Sequencing was carried out using peripheral blood. This clonotype was sampled from a woman between 18 and 29 years old with stable Graves' hyperthyroidism. The chain combines TRBV10-3 with TRBJ2-5, with 7 bases fitting TRBD2. CDR3 coding DNA: TGTGCCATCAGTGATGGAGCGGGGAATCAAGAGACCCAGTACTTC. Its translation: CAISDGAGNQETQYF.